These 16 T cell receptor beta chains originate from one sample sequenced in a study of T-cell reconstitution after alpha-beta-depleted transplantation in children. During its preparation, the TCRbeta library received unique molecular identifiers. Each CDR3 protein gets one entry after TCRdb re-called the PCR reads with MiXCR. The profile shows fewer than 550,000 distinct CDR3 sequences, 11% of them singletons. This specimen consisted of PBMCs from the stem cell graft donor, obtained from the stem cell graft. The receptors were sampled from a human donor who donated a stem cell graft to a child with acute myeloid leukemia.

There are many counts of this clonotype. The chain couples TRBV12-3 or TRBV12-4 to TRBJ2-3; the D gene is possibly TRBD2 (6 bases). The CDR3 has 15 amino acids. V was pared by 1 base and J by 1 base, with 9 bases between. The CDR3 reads CASSLGRERTDTQYF. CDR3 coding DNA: TGTGCCAGCAGTTTAGGGCGGGAACGCACAGATACGCAGTATTTT.

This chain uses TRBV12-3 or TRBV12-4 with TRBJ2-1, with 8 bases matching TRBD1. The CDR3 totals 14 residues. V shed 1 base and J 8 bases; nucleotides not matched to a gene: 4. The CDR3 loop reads CASSLGQGAYEQFF. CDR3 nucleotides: TGTGCCAGCAGTTTAGGCCAGGGGGCCTATGAGCAGTTCTTC.

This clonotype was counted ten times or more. CDR3 region: CASSLFRVEAFF. CDR3 nucleotide sequence: TGTGCCAGCAGCTTGTTCAGGGTTGAAGCTTTCTTT. This chain uses TRBV5-5 with TRBJ1-1; maybe TRBD1 (5 bases). Trimming took 1 base from V and 7 from J, leaving 8 bases between them. Germline V gene data show CDR1 as SGHKS and CDR2 as YYEKEE (reference sequence). The CDR3 covers 12 residues.

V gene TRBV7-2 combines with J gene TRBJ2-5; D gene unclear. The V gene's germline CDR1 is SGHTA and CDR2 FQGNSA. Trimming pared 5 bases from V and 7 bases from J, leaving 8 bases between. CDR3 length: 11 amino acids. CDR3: CASSESVTQYF. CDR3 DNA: TGTGCCAGCAGCGAATCTGTGACCCAGTACTTC.

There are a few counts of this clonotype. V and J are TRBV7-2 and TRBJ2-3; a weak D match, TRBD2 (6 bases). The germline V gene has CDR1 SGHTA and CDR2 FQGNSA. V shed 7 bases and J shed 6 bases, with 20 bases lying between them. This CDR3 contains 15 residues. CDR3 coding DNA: TGTGCCAGCACCCGCGGCTGGGAGGAGGTCGATACGCAGTATTTT. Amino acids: CASTRGWEEVDTQYF.

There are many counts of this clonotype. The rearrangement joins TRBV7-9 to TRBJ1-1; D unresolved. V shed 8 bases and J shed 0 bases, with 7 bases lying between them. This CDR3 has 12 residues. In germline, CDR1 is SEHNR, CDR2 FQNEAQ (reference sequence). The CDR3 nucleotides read TGTGCCAGCTCCCCCCTGAACACTGAAGCTTTCTTT. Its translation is CASSPLNTEAFF.

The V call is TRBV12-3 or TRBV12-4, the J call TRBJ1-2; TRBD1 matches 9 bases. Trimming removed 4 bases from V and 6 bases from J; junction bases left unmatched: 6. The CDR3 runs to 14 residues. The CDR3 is CASSYRGRPDGYTF. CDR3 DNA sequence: TGTGCCAGCAGTTACAGGGGGCGACCGGATGGCTACACCTTC.

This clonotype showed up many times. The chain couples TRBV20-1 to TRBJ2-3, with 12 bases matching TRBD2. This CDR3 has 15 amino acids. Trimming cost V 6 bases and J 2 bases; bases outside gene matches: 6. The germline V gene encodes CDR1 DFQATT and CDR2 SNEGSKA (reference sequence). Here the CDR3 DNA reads TGCAGTGCGGAAGGACTAGCGGGGATCACAGATACGCAGTATTTT. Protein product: CSAEGLAGITDTQYF.

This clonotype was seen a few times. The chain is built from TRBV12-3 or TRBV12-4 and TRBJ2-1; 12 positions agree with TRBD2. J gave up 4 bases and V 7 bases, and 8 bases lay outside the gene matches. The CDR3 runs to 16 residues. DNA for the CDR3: TGTGCCAGCACCGGACTAGCGGGGCGGGAGTACAATGAGCAGTTCTTC. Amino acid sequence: CASTGLAGREYNEQFF.

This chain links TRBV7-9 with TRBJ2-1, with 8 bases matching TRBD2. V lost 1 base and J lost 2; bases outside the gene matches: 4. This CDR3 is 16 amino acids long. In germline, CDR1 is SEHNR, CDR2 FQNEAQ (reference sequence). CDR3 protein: CASSLEAGVAYNEQFF. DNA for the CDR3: TGTGCCAGCAGCTTAGAAGCGGGAGTAGCCTACAATGAGCAGTTCTTC.

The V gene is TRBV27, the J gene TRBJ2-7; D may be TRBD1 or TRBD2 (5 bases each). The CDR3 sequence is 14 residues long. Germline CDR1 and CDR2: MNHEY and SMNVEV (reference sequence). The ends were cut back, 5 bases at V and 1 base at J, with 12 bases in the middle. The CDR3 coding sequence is TGTGCCAGCAGTCCCCTTGGGGGTTCCTACGAGCAGTACGTC. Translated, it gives CASSPLGGSYEQYV.

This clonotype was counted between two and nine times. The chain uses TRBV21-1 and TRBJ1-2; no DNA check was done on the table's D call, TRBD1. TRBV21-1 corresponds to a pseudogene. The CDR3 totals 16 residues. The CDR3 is CASSRPWGAADYGYTF. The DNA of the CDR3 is TGTGCCAGCAGCAGGCCCTGGGGGGCTGCCGACTATGGCTACACCTTC.

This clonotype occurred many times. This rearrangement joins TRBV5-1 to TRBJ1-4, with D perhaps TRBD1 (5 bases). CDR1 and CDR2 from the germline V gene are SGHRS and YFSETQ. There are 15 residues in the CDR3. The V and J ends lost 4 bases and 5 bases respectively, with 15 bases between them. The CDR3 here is CASSRGPSGNEKLFF. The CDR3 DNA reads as TGCGCCAGCAGCAGGGGACCGAGCGGAAATGAAAAACTGTTTTTT. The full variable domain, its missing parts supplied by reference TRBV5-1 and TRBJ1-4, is KAGVTQTPRYLIKTRGQQVTLSCSPISGHRSVSWYQQTPGQGLQFLFEYFSETQRNKGNFPGRFSGRQFSNSRSEMNVSTLELGDSALYLCASSRGPSGNEKLFFGSGTQLSVL.

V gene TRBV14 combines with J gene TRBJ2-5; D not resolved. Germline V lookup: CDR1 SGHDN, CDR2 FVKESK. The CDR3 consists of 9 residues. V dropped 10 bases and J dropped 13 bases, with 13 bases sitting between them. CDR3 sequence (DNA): TGTGCCACCGTCCACGGCCGGTACTTC. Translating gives CATVHGRYF.

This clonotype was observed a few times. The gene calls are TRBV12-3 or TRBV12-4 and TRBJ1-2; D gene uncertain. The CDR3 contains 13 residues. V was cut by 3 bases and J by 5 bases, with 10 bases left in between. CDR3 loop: CASSFGSSYGYTF. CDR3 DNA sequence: TGTGCCAGCAGTTTCGGCAGTAGTTATGGCTACACCTTC.

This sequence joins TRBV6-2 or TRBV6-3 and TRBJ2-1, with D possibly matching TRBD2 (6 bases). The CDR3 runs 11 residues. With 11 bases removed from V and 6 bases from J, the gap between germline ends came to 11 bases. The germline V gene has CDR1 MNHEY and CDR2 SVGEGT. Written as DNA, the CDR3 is TGTGCCGGGGGGTTTAGCAATGAGCAGTTCTTC. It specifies CAGGFSNEQFF.